This TCR beta chain was identified during a study of blood T cells in healthy people across ages. This clonotype was seen only a few times. Its antigen remains unidentified. The authors ran a second PCR of about 6 to 11 cycles using a sample-barcoded 5' primer and a J-beta primer mix. TCRdb reprocessed the 5' RACE reads via MiXCR and lists one record per CDR3 protein. The top ten hold under 5% of the sample, which has approximately 1.5 million distinct CDR3 sequences, about 45% seen once. The CDR3 contains 16 residues. CDR1 and CDR2 from the germline V gene are SGHTA and FQGTGA. Trimming pared 0 bases from V and 0 bases from J, leaving 10 bases between. Overall study findings and caveats: PBMCs that were unsorted prevented a conclusive naive versus antigen-experienced comparison. In these data, TCR beta diversity tracked strongly with naive T cell percentage.

The receptor comes from a woman between 18 and 29 years old in good health. The rearrangement joins TRBV7-3 to TRBJ2-3; the D is unclear. The sample consisted of blood. The chain's CDR3 is CASSLTVVPSTDTQYF. The CDR3 DNA reads as TGTGCCAGCAGCTTAACAGTAGTACCTAGCACAGATACGCAGTATTTT.